The rows below give T cell receptor beta chains drawn from one sample of a study of CD8+ T cells in alopecia areata. Here immunoSEQ multiplex PCR was the method, and the copy in TCRdb shows in-frame clones only, minus some. The sample includes around 100,000 clones, 85% to 90% seen only once; the top ten take 11%. Sequencing used CD8+ T cells sorted from blood, obtained at roughly week 30, from a patient treated with tofacitinib. All receptors derive from a human donor with alopecia areata. CDR3s include the opening cysteine and the closing phenylalanine or tryptophan. The order of the fields is V gene, CDR3 protein.

TRBV6-1 | CASGGESGELFF
TRBV4-1 | CASSPPEGQGTHEQYF
TRBV5-1 | CASSRVRGFQETQYF
TRBV7-9 | CASSFLATGALHNEQFF
TRBV29-1 | CSVDWSQYGYTF
TRBV10-2 | CASSDYSTGDLNYGYTF
TRBV9 | CASSVEGQFNYGYTF
TRBV4-2 | CASSQVGLAGSTGELFF
TRBV4-1 | CASSRPTSGENTGELFF
TRBV5-4 | CAIPTGPYGYTF
TRBV7-9 | CASSGSLSGDYNEQFF
TRBV29-1 | CSVDGGSYNEQFF
TRBV12-5 | CASAHPDTQYF
TRBV12-5 | CASGSPQASEGYTF
TRBV29-1 | CSVQGPLGLGYGYTF
TRBV15 | CATSRDSGGSYNEQFF
TRBV29-1 | CSVEDGGGHEQYF
TRBV7-9 | CASSQLAGGPYEQYF
TRBV5-1 | CASTPRAQYF
TRBV7-9 | CASSSNSGSYEQYF
TRBV10-1 | CATGTGDLTGELFF
TRBV30 | CAWSFPAGQGNPREAFF
TRBV19 | CASSIALAGGYEQYF
TRBV6-4 | CASSDSLGTSGIYYF
TRBV27 | CASSLGQGAYEQYF
TRBV7-2 | CASSSSSLSGAAYEQYF
TRBV4-2 | CASSQDPSGTTGELFF
TRBV27 | CASTDGSGEQYF
TRBV7-6 | CASSSGQESYEQYF
TRBV6-5 | CASSSSGGEGNTEAFF
TRBV5-6 | CASSYGLSSTDTQYF
TRBV5-6 | CASSLYSDEETQYF
TRBV5-1 | CASSLASSAYNEQFF
TRBV7-8 | CASSLWGEYNEQFF
TRBV13 | CASSPGFRGHSYEQYF
TRBV6-6 | CASRWTGDKETQYF
TRBV5-1 | CASSPWANTEAFF
TRBV7-9 | CASSSTGDRGEFEQFF
TRBV5-1 | CASSLSMSSYEQYF
TRBV2 | CASSRDPASYF
TRBV12-5 | CASGLGPNYGYTF
TRBV7-9 | CASSSPNGEQYF
TRBV29-1 | CSVEEASGSSIYEQYF
TRBV7-2 | CAKIGESTDTQYF
TRBV4-1 | CASSQEGLTVAGWNEQFF
TRBV25-1 | CASSEPLAGAEQYF
TRBV29-1 | CSVVDSGYEQYF
TRBV2 | CASSEWVDSYNEQFF
TRBV7-9 | CASTYLGGAETQYF
TRBV29-1 | CSVLNPRDKGGNEQFF
TRBV27 | CASSSGGKSYEQYF
TRBV4-1 | CASSPGAGYEQYF
TRBV15 | CATSRLGTEQETQYF
TRBV29-1 | CSVEGPSGDYEQYF